These 10 T cell receptor beta chains share one sample of origin, sequenced in a study of control samples from healthy donors and cancer patients. Here immunoSEQ multiplex PCR was the method, and the copy in TCRdb shows in-frame clones only, minus some. Of some 140,000 clones listed, approximately 94% were seen once; the top ten hold around 6.2%. Sequencing was performed on blood. These receptors came from a man in his forties or fifties in good health.

V usage is TRBV6-5 and J usage is TRBJ1-3; 7 bases agree with TRBD1. This CDR3 is built from 14 residues. V dropped 4 bases and J dropped 3; count of bases not matched to a gene: 3. Germline CDR1 reads MNHEY; CDR2 reads SVGAGI. CDR3 sequence reads: CASSSYRGGNTIYF. CDR3 DNA sequence: TGTGCCAGCAGTTCATACAGGGGTGGAAACACCATATATTTT.

The gene calls are TRBV2 and TRBJ2-7; D possibly corresponds to TRBD1 (5 bases). The V end lost 3 bases, the J end lost 4 bases, and 19 bases lay between the germline ends. Germline V gene lookup returns CDR1 SNHLY and CDR2 FYNNEI. The CDR3 has 16 amino acids. The CDR3 here is CASSEWQGREGYEQYF. As DNA, the CDR3 is TGTGCCAGCAGTGAGTGGCAGGGCAGGGAAGGGTACGAGCAGTACTTC.

The chain links TRBV4-1 to TRBJ1-1; D not certain. V shed 0 bases and J shed 5 bases, with 19 bases lying between them. There are 17 residues in the CDR3. Germline V gene lookup returns CDR1 MGHRA and CDR2 YSYEKL. The CDR3 sequence is CASSQDLGPNDRTEAFF. The CDR3 coding sequence is TGCGCCAGCAGCCAAGATCTGGGCCCAAACGACCGTACTGAAGCTTTCTTT.

The chain uses TRBV6-1 and TRBJ1-5, with TRBD1 identical over 8 bases. Trimming at V came to 3 bases and at J to 5 bases, leaving 6 bases not matched to a gene. Looked up from germline, CDR1 is MNHNS and CDR2 is SASEGT. This CDR3 contains 15 residues. The CDR3: CASSDRGLSDQPQHF. DNA for the CDR3: TGTGCCAGCAGTGACAGGGGGCTAAGTGATCAGCCCCAGCATTTT.

The count of this clone is one. V and J are TRBV27 and TRBJ2-7, with D possibly being TRBD1 (5 bases). The V gene's germline CDR1 is MNHEY and CDR2 SMNVEV (reference sequence). V was cut by 2 bases and J by 4 bases, with 9 bases left in between. There are 13 residues in the CDR3. The CDR3 region is CASSLQGSYEQYF. The CDR3 nucleotides read TGTGCCAGCAGTTTACAGGGTTCTTACGAGCAGTACTTC.

The rearrangement joins TRBV19 to TRBJ1-5, with D uncertain. V was cut by 5 bases and J by 7 bases, with 9 bases left in between. Germline loops: CDR1 LNHDA, CDR2 SQIVND (reference sequence). The CDR3 runs to 12 residues. The CDR3 region is CASSVRNQPQHF. CDR3 bases: TGTGCCAGTAGTGTCCGTAACCAGCCCCAGCATTTT. The full variable domain, in which reference TRBV19 and TRBJ1-5 provide the parts outside the CDR3, is DGGITQSPKYLFRKEGQNVTLSCEQNLNHDAMYWYRQDPGQGLRLIYYSQIVNDFQKGDIAEGYSVSREKKESFPLTVTSAQKNPTAFYLCASSVRNQPQHFGDGTRLSIL.

The CDR3 DNA sequence: TGTGCCAGCAGCAGGGGGTGGCGTCTTGATAGACCCCTCCACTTT. It translates to CASSRGWRLDRPLHF. V usage is TRBV5-6 and J usage is TRBJ1-6; D possibly corresponds to TRBD1 (6 bases). The ends were cut back, 4 bases at V and 12 bases at J, with 20 bases in the middle. The CDR3 runs 15 residues. In germline, CDR1 is SGHDT, CDR2 YYEEEE.

V usage is TRBV5-1 and J usage is TRBJ2-7, with TRBD1 as a possible D gene (5 bases). V shed 4 bases and J shed 3 bases, with 14 bases lying between them. Germline V gene sequence: CDR1 SGHRS, CDR2 YFSETQ. The CDR3 sequence is 14 residues long. For the CDR3, the DNA is TGCGCCAGCAGCCCGACAGAGGCTTACTACGAGCAGTACTTC. Translated: CASSPTEAYYEQYF.

The chain combines TRBV28 with TRBJ2-6, with D maybe TRBD1 (5 bases). The V gene lost 7 bases and the J gene lost 1 base, with 11 bases spanning the gap. The CDR3 extends over 15 amino acids. The germline V gene has CDR1 MDHEN and CDR2 SYDVKM. The CDR3 protein is CASKGKGSGANVLTF. The CDR3 nucleotides are TGTGCCAGCAAGGGGAAAGGGTCTGGGGCCAACGTCCTGACTTTC. The whole variable domain, remainder taken from reference TRBV28 and TRBJ2-6, is DVKVTQSSRYLVKRTGEKVFLECVQDMDHENMFWYRQDPGLGLRLIYFSYDVKMKEKGDIPEGYSVSREKKERFSLILESASTNQTSMYLCASKGKGSGANVLTFGAGSRLTVL.

The V and J genes are TRBV10-2 and TRBJ1-5; D is uncertain. The CDR3 loop spans 13 amino acids. V was shortened by 7 bases and J by 0 bases, with 7 bases between the two germline ends. The V gene's germline CDR1 is WSHSY and CDR2 SAAADI. The CDR3 protein is CASTGDSNQPQHF. CDR3 DNA: TGCGCCAGCACCGGGGATAGCAATCAGCCCCAGCATTTT.